This T cell receptor beta chain was observed in a study of OX40 agonist ivuxolimab in advanced cancers. Study-wide background: Patients were dosed intravenously with ivuxolimab at 0.01 to 10 mg/kg every 2 weeks. Checkpoint inhibitors had been given previously to roughly 36% of patients. Study-wide results and caveats: Expanded clones were, on average, more numerous in CD8+ T cells than in CD4+.

This clone was detected once. Its antigen is not identified. Profiling relied on immunoSEQ multiplex PCR, and the TCRdb table lists in-frame clones only, not all of them. The profile shows over 20,000 clones, around 79% of them singletons. This sequence originates from an adult with an advanced solid tumor such as melanoma, head and neck, liver or kidney cancer. Sequencing used CD4+ or CD8+ T cells sorted from blood, obtained in a trial of the OX40 agonist ivuxolimab.

CDR3 amino acids: CASSRLGMGLAGPGYEQYF. The DNA of the CDR3 is TGTGCCAGCAGTCGCCTTGGGATGGGACTAGCGGGTCCCGGCTACGAGCAGTACTTC. This sequence joins TRBV28 and TRBJ2-7, with TRBD2 identical over 12 bases. V shed 5 bases and J 3 bases; nucleotides not matched to a gene: 17. CDR1 and CDR2 (germline): MDHEN, SYDVKM. This CDR3 comprises 19 residues.